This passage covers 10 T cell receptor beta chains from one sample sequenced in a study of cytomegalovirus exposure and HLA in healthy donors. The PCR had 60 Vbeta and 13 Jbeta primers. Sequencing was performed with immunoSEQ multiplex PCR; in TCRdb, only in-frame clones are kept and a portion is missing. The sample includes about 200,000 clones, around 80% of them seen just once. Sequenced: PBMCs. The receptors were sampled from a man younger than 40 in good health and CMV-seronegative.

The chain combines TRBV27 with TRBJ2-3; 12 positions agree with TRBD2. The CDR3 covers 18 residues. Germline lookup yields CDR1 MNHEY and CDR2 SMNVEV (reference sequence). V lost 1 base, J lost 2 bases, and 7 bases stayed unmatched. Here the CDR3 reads CASSLWRLAGADTDTQYF. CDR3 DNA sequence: TGTGCCAGCAGTTTATGGAGACTAGCGGGGGCAGACACAGATACGCAGTATTTT.

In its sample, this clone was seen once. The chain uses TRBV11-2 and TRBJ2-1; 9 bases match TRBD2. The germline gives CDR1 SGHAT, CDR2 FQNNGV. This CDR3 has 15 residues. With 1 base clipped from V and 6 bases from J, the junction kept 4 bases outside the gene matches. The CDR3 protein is CASSLGRGGVNEQFF. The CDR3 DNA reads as TGTGCCAGCAGCTTAGGGCGGGGGGGCGTCAATGAGCAGTTCTTC.

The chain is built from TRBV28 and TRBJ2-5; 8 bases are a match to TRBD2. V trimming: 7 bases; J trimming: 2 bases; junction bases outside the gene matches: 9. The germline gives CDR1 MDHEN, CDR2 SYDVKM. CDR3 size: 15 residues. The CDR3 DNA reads TGTGCCAGCAACCATTTTGGCGGGGGGCAAGAGACCCAGTACTTC. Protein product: CASNHFGGGQETQYF.

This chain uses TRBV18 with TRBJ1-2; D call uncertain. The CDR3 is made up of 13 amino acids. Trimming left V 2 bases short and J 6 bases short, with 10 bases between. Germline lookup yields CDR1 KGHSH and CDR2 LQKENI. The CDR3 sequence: CASSPTINDGYTF. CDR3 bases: TGTGCCAGCTCACCAACTATAAATGATGGCTACACCTTC.

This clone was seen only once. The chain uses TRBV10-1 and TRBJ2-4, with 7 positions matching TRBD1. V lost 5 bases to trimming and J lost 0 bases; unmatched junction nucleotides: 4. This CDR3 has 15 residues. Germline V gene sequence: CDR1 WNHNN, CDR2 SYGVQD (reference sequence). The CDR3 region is CASSKGGVAKNIQYF. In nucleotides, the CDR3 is TGCGCCAGCAGTAAAGGGGGCGTAGCCAAAAACATTCAGTACTTC.

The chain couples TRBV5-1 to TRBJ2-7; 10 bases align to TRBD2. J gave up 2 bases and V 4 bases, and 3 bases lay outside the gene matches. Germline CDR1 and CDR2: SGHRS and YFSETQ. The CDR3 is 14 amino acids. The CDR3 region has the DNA TGCGCCAGCAGCCCGAGCGGGGGGGCCTACGAGCAGTACTTC. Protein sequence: CASSPSGGAYEQYF.

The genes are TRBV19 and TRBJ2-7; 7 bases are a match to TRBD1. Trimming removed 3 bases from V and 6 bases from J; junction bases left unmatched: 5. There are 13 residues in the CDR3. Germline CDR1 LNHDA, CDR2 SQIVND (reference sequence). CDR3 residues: CASSMTGSGEQYF. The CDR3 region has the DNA TGTGCCAGTAGTATGACAGGGTCGGGCGAGCAGTACTTC.

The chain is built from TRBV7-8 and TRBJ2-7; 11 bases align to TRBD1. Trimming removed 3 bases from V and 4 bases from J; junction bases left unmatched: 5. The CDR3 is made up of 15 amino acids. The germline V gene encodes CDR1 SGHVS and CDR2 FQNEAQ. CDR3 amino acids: CASSFRTGGQYEQYF. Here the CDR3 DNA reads TGTGCCAGCAGCTTTAGGACAGGGGGCCAATACGAGCAGTACTTC. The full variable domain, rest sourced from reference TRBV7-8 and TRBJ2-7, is GAGVSQSPRYKVAKRGQDVALRCDPISGHVSLFWYQQALGQGPEFLTYFQNEAQLDKSGLPSDRFFAERPEGSVSTLKIQRTQQEDSAVYLCASSFRTGGQYEQYFGPGTRLTVT.

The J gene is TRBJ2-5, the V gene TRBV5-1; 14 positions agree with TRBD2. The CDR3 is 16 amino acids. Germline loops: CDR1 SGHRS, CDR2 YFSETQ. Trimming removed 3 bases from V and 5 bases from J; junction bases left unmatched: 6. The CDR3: CASSSGLAGGQETQYF. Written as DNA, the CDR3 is TGCGCCAGCAGCTCCGGACTAGCGGGGGGACAGGAGACCCAGTACTTC.

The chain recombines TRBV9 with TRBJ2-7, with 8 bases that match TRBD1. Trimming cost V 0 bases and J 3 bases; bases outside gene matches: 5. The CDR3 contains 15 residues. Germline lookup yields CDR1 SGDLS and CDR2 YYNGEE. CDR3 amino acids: CASSVATGQGYEQYF. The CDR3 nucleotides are TGTGCCAGCAGCGTAGCTACCGGACAGGGCTACGAGCAGTACTTC. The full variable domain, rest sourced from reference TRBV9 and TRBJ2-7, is DSGVTQTPKHLITATGQRVTLRCSPRSGDLSVYWYQQSLDQGLQFLIQYYNGEERAKGNILERFSAQQFPDLHSELNLSSLELGDSALYFCASSVATGQGYEQYFGPGTRLTVT.